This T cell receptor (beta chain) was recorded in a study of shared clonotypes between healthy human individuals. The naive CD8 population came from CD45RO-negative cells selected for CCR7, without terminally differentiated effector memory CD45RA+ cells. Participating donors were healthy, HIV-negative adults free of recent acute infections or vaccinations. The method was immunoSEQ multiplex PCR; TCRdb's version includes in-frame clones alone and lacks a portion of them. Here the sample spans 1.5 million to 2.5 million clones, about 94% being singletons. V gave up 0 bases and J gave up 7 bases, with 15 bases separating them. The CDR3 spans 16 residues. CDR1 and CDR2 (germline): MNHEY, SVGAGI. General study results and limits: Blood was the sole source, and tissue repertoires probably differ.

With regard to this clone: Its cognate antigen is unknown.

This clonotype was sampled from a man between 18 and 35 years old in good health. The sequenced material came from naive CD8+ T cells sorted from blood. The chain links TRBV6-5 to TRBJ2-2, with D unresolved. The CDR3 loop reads CASSYSIGEVIGELFF. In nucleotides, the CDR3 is TGTGCCAGCAGTTACTCGATTGGGGAAGTGATCGGGGAGCTGTTTTTT.